The clone carrying this TCR beta chain was counted between two and nine times. Antigen specificity is unknown. With V trimmed by 5 bases and J by 7 bases, 9 bases remained unmatched. Germline CDR1 and CDR2: SGHNT and YENEEA. The CDR3 totals 14 residues. This sample is part of a study of cytomegalovirus exposure and HLA in healthy donors. Broader study findings: In a later analysis, first-cohort TCR clusters were found to tend to co-occur in the 130 or so validation repertoires. Overall, approximately 150 TCR beta chains were annotated as cytomegalovirus-associated. Accounts indicate the classifier identified cytomegalovirus status with strong specificity and sensitivity.

Repertoires were generated with immunoSEQ multiplex PCR, while TCRdb's copy carries only in-frame clones and drops some. This sample carries 150,000 to 200,000 clones, more than 80% of them seen once, and the ten largest clones take roughly 7%. This chain uses TRBV11-3 with TRBJ2-7; 9 nucleotides align to TRBD2. Sequenced input: PBMCs. This TCR was recovered from a man aged 18 to 30 in good health and CMV-seropositive. The DNA of the CDR3 is TGTGCCAGCAGCGCAGCGGCGGCGGGAGGGGAGCAGTACTTC. It codes for CASSAAAAGGEQYF.